The 28 T cell receptor beta chains given below trace back to one sample, sequenced in a study of T cell responses to AZD1222 COVID-19 vaccine. Sequenced by immunoSEQ multiplex PCR; TCRdb stores in-frame clones only, minus some. Of some 130,000 clones in the sample, 80% to 90% are singletons; the top ten hold 20% to 25%. The sequencing used peripheral blood, collected on day 0 of AZD1222 vaccination. All receptors derive from an adult in good health.

The rearrangement links TRBV28 to TRBJ2-5; D unclear. The germline CDR1 and CDR2 sequences are MDHEN and SYDVKM. The CDR3 length is 16 residues. Between the trimmed V and J ends, which lost 4 bases and 0 bases, there was a span of 15 bases. The CDR3, as DNA: TGTGCCAGCAGTTCCCGTACGCAGGAGTACCAAGAGACCCAGTACTTC. It encodes CASSSRTQEYQETQYF.

Only a few counts were recorded for this clone. The gene calls are TRBV7-9 and TRBJ1-2; 9 bases line up with TRBD1. After removal of 1 base from V and 5 bases from J, the junction contained 2 bases not matched to a gene. CDR1 is SEHNR, CDR2 FQNEAQ, per germline (reference sequence). This CDR3 spans 14 amino acids. This CDR3 is CASSLGTGDYGYTF. The CDR3 DNA reads TGTGCCAGCAGCTTAGGGACAGGGGATTATGGCTACACCTTC. Full variable domain (rest looked up from reference TRBV7-9 and TRBJ1-2): DTGVSQNPRHKITKRGQNVTFRCDPISEHNRLYWYRQTLGQGPEFLTYFQNEAQLEKSRLLSDRFSAERPKGSFSTLEIQRTEQGDSAMYLCASSLGTGDYGYTFGSGTRLTVV.

This clone was seen once. The chain uses TRBV5-1 and TRBJ2-5; possibly TRBD1 for D (6 bases). This CDR3 has 14 residues. The V and J ends lost 0 bases and 5 bases respectively, with 11 bases between them. The germline gives CDR1 SGHRS, CDR2 YFSETQ. DNA for the CDR3: TGCGCCAGCAGCTTGGGGTTCCAGGGGGAGACCCAGTACTTC. Translation: CASSLGFQGETQYF.

CDR3 DNA sequence: TGTGCCAGCAGCTTAGCTTGGGGCGGTGGCTACACCTTC. Protein sequence: CASSLAWGGGYTF. This sequence joins TRBV7-6 and TRBJ1-2; TRBD1 might be the D (5 bases). Trimming took 0 bases from V and 7 from J, leaving 9 bases between them. This CDR3 is 13 amino acids long. Germline V CDR1 and CDR2: SGHVS, FNYEAQ. Filled out from reference TRBV7-6 and TRBJ1-2, the complete variable domain reads GAGVSQSPRYKVTKRGQDVALRCDPISGHVSLYWYRQALGQGPEFLTYFNYEAQQDKSGLPNDRFSAERPEGSISTLTIQRTEQRDSAMYRCASSLAWGGGYTFGSGTRLTVV.

The rearrangement joins TRBV18 to TRBJ1-2, with a weak D call TRBD1 (6 bases). The germline gives CDR1 KGHSH, CDR2 LQKENI. V was trimmed by 5 bases and J by 4 bases, leaving 17 bases between them. This CDR3 is built from 15 residues. This CDR3 is CASSESSGTPYGYTF. The DNA for the CDR3 is TGTGCCAGCTCAGAGTCGTCCGGGACACCCTATGGCTACACCTTC. Full variable domain (rest looked up from reference TRBV18 and TRBJ1-2): NAGVMQNPRHLVRRRGQEARLRCSPMKGHSHVYWYRQLPEEGLKFMVYLQKENIIDESGMPKERFSAEFPKEGPSILRIQQVVRGDSAAYFCASSESSGTPYGYTFGSGTRLTVV.

As to this clone: The junction does not match germline at one end; this may be a read error. The V gene is TRBV3-1 (or the pseudogene TRBV3-2), the J gene TRBJ1-1; perhaps TRBD1 as D (6 bases). The germline V gene encodes CDR1 LGHDT and CDR2 YNNKEL (reference sequence). This CDR3 spans 12 amino acids. The CDR3 is CASSLDRSQRVF. The CDR3, as DNA: TGTGCCAGCAGCCTCGACAGGAGTCAAAGGGTCTTT.

V gene TRBV18 combines with J gene TRBJ1-2, with TRBD1 as a possible D gene (5 bases). Trimming took off 0 bases at V and 2 bases at J, with 19 bases between the two ends. Germline V CDR1 and CDR2: KGHSH, LQKENI. This CDR3 has 18 residues. The CDR3 reads CASSPPDKGRRENYGYTF. CDR3 sequence (DNA): TGTGCCAGCTCACCACCAGACAAGGGGAGGAGGGAAAACTATGGCTACACCTTC.

This chain joins TRBV29-1 and TRBJ1-1; the D is unclear. There are 15 residues in the CDR3. The V gene lost 5 bases and the J gene lost 1 base, with 17 bases spanning the gap. Germline CDR1 reads SQVTM; CDR2 reads ANQGSEA. The CDR3 loop reads CSVIGPWTRNTEAFF. The CDR3 region has the DNA TGCAGCGTTATCGGACCCTGGACGAGGAACACTGAAGCTTTCTTT. Combining the CDR3 with reference TRBV29-1 and TRBJ1-1 gives the whole variable domain SAVISQKPSRDICQRGTSLTIQCQVDSQVTMMFWYRQQPGQSLTLIATANQGSEATYESGFVIDKFPISRPNLTFSTLTVSNMSPEDSSIYLCSVIGPWTRNTEAFFGQGTRLTVV.

This clone was seen more than once but under ten times. The rearrangement joins TRBV7-2 to TRBJ2-1; 7 nucleotides align to TRBD2. The V gene's germline CDR1 is SGHTA and CDR2 FQGNSA. V was pared by 3 bases and J by 4 bases, with 6 bases of the junction left unmatched. This CDR3 has 15 amino acids. This chain's CDR3 is CASSFRGGIYNEQFF. For the CDR3, the DNA is TGTGCCAGCAGCTTTCGGGGAGGGATATACAATGAGCAGTTCTTC.

The gene calls are TRBV19 and TRBJ1-5, with 8 nucleotides matching TRBD1. The CDR3 has 16 amino acids. Germline V gives CDR1 LNHDA, CDR2 SQIVND (reference sequence). The V and J ends lost 5 bases and 2 bases, in that order; junction bases with no gene match: 8. The CDR3 region is CASSFHTGGGNQPQHF. The CDR3 DNA reads TGTGCCAGTAGTTTCCATACAGGGGGAGGCAATCAGCCCCAGCATTTT.

This clone was seen only once. The rearrangement links TRBV24-1 to TRBJ1-1; D might be TRBD1 (5 bases). Trimming shortened V by 2 bases and J by 3 bases, and 6 bases separated the two germline ends. Looked up from germline, CDR1 is KGHDR and CDR2 is SFDVKD. The CDR3 sequence is 13 residues long. CDR3 sequence: CATSDWGDTEAFF. The CDR3 DNA sequence: TGTGCCACCAGTGATTGGGGGGACACTGAAGCTTTCTTT.

The rearrangement links TRBV30 to TRBJ1-6; D perhaps matches TRBD1 (5 bases). The germline V gene has CDR1 GTSNPN and CDR2 SVGIG (reference sequence). There are 17 residues in the CDR3. The V end was cut by 6 bases, the J end by 0 bases, with 18 bases between. CDR3 amino acids: CACPAGGGSSYNSPLHF. For the CDR3, the DNA is TGTGCCTGTCCAGCCGGGGGTGGGAGCTCCTATAATTCACCCCTCCACTTT.

V gene TRBV10-1 combines with J gene TRBJ2-2, with D unresolved. This CDR3 contains 12 residues. Germline assignment: CDR1 WNHNN and CDR2 SYGVQD (reference sequence). V lost 8 bases, J lost 6 bases, and 10 bases lay in between. This CDR3 reads CASSDQSGELFF. In DNA form, the CDR3 reads TGCGCCAGCTCGGACCAATCCGGGGAGCTGTTTTTT.

The genes are TRBV4-1 and TRBJ2-3; 11 bases map to TRBD2. Germline V gene data show CDR1 as MGHRA and CDR2 as YSYEKL. The CDR3 loop spans 20 amino acids. The ends lost 0 bases at V and 1 base at J; junction bases unmatched: 12. CDR3 loop: CASSQDRSVAGGRGTDTQYF. CDR3 bases: TGCGCCAGCAGCCAAGATAGATCGGTAGCGGGGGGGCGCGGCACAGATACGCAGTATTTT.

CDR3 residues: CASSPTRRAETQYF. CDR3 sequence (DNA): TGTGCCAGCAGCCCGACTAGACGGGCGGAGACCCAGTACTTC. The V and J genes are TRBV6-2 or TRBV6-3 and TRBJ2-5, with D tentatively TRBD2 (6 bases). V was clipped by 6 bases and J by 5 bases, with 16 bases between them. CDR1 is MNHEY and CDR2 is SVGEGT in the germline V gene. CDR3 length: 14 amino acids.

The J gene is TRBJ1-4, the V gene TRBV29-1, with D unresolved. Trimming left V 0 bases short and J 7 bases short, with 12 bases between. The CDR3 has 14 amino acids. The germline gives CDR1 SQVTM, CDR2 ANQGSEA. The CDR3 sequence: CSVEEEQFSEKLFF. The DNA of the CDR3 is TGCAGCGTTGAAGAAGAACAGTTTAGTGAAAAACTGTTTTTT.

This clone was seen a few times. The J gene is TRBJ1-4, the V gene TRBV21-1. TRBV21-1 represents a pseudogene. The CDR3 is 13 residues long. CDR3 loop: CASSKERNEKLFF. CDR3 coding DNA: TGTGCCAGCAGCAAAGAACGCAATGAAAAACTGTTTTTT.

The V call is TRBV19, the J call TRBJ1-1; D is perhaps TRBD1 (6 bases). The CDR3 consists of 13 residues. Germline V gives CDR1 LNHDA, CDR2 SQIVND (reference sequence). V lost 3 bases and J lost 7, with 12 bases in between. As DNA, the CDR3 is TGTGCCAGTAGTATTCCGGGACATTTTGAAGCTTTCTTT. Translation: CASSIPGHFEAFF.

The V call is TRBV6-2 or TRBV6-3, the J call TRBJ1-2; D remains unclear. Trimming took off 2 bases at V and 9 bases at J, with 13 bases between the two ends. This CDR3 region has 13 residues. Germline V gene lookup returns CDR1 MNHEY and CDR2 SVGEGT. The CDR3 is CASSYLESYSYTF. Here the CDR3 DNA reads TGTGCCAGCAGTTACCTAGAAAGCTACAGCTACACCTTC.

This chain links TRBV7-3 with TRBJ2-3, with TRBD1 matching over 7 bases. Unmatched junction bases numbered 4, after V lost 5 bases and J lost 2 bases. CDR1 is SGHTA and CDR2 is FQGTGA in the germline V gene. The CDR3 runs to 14 residues. The CDR3 bases are TGTGCCAGCAGCAGGGGGCCCAACACAGATACGCAGTATTTT. Encoded protein: CASSRGPNTDTQYF.

The chain links TRBV28 to TRBJ2-5, with D perhaps matching TRBD1 (5 bases). V lost 6 bases and J lost 0, with 14 bases in between. From germline, CDR1 is MDHEN and CDR2 SYDVKM. This CDR3 contains 15 residues. The DNA for the CDR3 is TGTGCCAGCAGCCATGACAGTTGGTACCAAGAGACCCAGTACTTC. It codes for CASSHDSWYQETQYF.

The chain uses TRBV3-1 (or the pseudogene TRBV3-2) and TRBJ2-6, with D unclear. The CDR3 is 20 amino acids. Germline CDR1 is LGHDT and CDR2 is YNNKEL (reference sequence). With 3 bases removed from V and 0 bases from J, the gap between germline ends came to 21 bases. The CDR3 here is CASSHRENRIGRSGANVLTF. CDR3 bases: TGTGCCAGCAGCCATCGCGAGAACCGTATCGGCCGCTCTGGGGCCAACGTCCTGACTTTC.

This clone was observed a single time. This rearrangement joins TRBV6-5 to TRBJ1-2, with D unclear. V lost 2 bases and J 0 bases, leaving 4 bases between the germline ends. Germline V CDR1 and CDR2: MNHEY, SVGAGI. CDR3 length equals 13 residues. CDR3 sequence reads: CASSYGTNYGYTF. The CDR3 DNA follows: TGTGCCAGCAGTTACGGGACTAACTATGGCTACACCTTC.

This chain joins TRBV6-2 or TRBV6-3 and TRBJ1-1; D is ambiguous. Trimming shortened V by 1 base and J by 5 bases, and 5 bases separated the two germline ends. CDR3 length: 12 residues. CDR1 and CDR2 (germline): MNHEY, SVGEGT. The CDR3 reads CASSYFVTEAFF. The CDR3 DNA reads TGTGCCAGCAGTTACTTCGTTACTGAAGCTTTCTTT.

CDR3 DNA: TGCGCCAGCAGCTCCCGGGAGGGGGCGGAGCAGTTCTTC. Amino acid sequence: CASSSREGAEQFF. The rearrangement links TRBV5-1 to TRBJ2-1, with D maybe TRBD2 (8 bases). CDR1 SGHRS and CDR2 YFSETQ come from the germline V gene. This CDR3 is built from 13 residues. V lost 3 bases, J lost 10 bases, and 14 bases lay in between.

This clone was counted once. J is TRBJ1-5 and V is TRBV10-3, with TRBD1 as a possible D gene (5 bases). Germline V gene sequence: CDR1 ENHRY, CDR2 SYGVKD. Deletions cut 0 bases from V and 6 bases from J, with 9 bases between. This CDR3 contains 14 residues. CDR3: CAISESGGTQPQHF. The CDR3 DNA is TGTGCCATCAGTGAGTCTGGGGGGACTCAGCCCCAGCATTTT.

The chain uses TRBV3-1 (or the pseudogene TRBV3-2) and TRBJ1-6; no definite D call. V lost 4 bases to trimming and J lost 7 bases, with 8 bases between them. Per the germline V gene, CDR1 is LGHDT and CDR2 is YNNKEL (reference sequence). The CDR3 is made up of 13 amino acids. DNA for the CDR3: TGTGCCAGCAGCCCGTGGGGAAATTCACCCCTCCACTTT. This codes for CASSPWGNSPLHF.

V gene TRBV4-3 combines with J gene TRBJ2-1, with 15 bases matching TRBD2. Germline V CDR1 and CDR2: LGHNA, YSLEER. Unmatched junction bases numbered 12, after V lost 5 bases and J lost 10 bases. The CDR3 length is 17 residues. The CDR3 DNA reads TGCGCCAGCAGCAATGGGGGACTAGCGGGGGGCCTGGAGGAGCAGTTCTTC. This gives the protein CASSNGGLAGGLEEQFF.